This T cell receptor (beta chain) was identified during a study of T cell changes during pregnancy in multiple sclerosis (dated by TCRdb to about 2019). About the full investigation: The study examined how the T cell repertoire changed over the course of pregnancy in women with multiple sclerosis.

Receptors were amplified or captured by the immunoSEQ multiplex PCR assay. TCRdb mirrors the immuneACCESS table, restricted to in-frame sequences. Some clones are absent from its copies; in checked studies, under half trace to an unresolved V gene, and the reason for the others is unknown. The sample table contains about 36,000 clones; only one count was recorded for more than 75% of them. The ten largest make up more than 5.5% of the sample. In regard to this clone: The specificity of this receptor is unknown. No base quality information exists; no much larger clone differs at one position.

Specimen: CD8+ T cells from peripheral blood mononuclear cells, collected in the third trimester of pregnancy. The source is a female donor with multiple sclerosis, enrolled in a pregnancy study.

The CDR3: CASSLVEEQYF. The DNA reads TGTGCCAGCAGCTTAGTTGAGGAGCAGTACTTC. Recombination linked TRBV7-9 to TRBJ2-7; no D segment can be confidently identified. V is reduced by 1 base and J by 7 bases, leaving a spacing of 5 bases between them. The CDR3 starts with the cysteine, ends with the phenylalanine, and has 11 residues. Solely the CDR3 DNA is kept, with 33 bases framed from the first base. From the germline V gene (reference sequence), CDR1 is SEHNR and CDR2 is FQNEAQ.